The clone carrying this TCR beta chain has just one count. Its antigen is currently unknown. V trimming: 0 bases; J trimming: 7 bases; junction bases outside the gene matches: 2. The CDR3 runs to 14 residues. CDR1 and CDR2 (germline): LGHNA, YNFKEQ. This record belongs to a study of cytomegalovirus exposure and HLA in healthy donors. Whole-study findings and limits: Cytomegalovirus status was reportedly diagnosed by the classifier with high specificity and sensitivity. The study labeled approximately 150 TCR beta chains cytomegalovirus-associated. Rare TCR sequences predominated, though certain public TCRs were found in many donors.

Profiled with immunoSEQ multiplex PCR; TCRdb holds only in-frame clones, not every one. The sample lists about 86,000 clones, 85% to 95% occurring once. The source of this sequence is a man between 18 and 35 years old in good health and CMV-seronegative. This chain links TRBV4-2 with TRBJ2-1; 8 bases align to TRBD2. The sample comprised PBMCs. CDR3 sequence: CASSQDAGGNEQFF. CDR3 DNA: TGTGCCAGCAGCCAAGACGCGGGGGGTAATGAGCAGTTCTTC.